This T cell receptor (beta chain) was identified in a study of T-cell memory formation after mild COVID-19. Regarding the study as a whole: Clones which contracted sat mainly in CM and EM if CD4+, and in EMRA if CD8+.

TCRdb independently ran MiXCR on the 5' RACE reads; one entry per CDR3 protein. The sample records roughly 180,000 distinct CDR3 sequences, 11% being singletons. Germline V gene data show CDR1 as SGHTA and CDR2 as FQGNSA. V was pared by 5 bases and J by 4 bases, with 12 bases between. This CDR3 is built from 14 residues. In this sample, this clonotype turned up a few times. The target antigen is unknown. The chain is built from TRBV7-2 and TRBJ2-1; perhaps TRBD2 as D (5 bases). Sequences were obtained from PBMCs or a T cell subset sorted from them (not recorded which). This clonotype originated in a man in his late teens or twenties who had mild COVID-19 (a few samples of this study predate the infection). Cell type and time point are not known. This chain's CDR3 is CASSPSRWYNEQFF. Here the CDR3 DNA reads TGTGCCAGCAGCCCTAGCAGGTGGTACAATGAGCAGTTCTTC.